This entry lists 20 T cell receptor beta chains sequenced from one sample in a study of cytomegalovirus exposure and HLA in healthy donors. The PCR contained 60 Vbeta and 13 Jbeta primers. Produced via immunoSEQ multiplex PCR; TCRdb's table is partial and in-frame only. The sample holds 130,000 to 150,000 clones, around 77% seen once. Sequences were obtained from PBMCs. The receptors stem from a woman aged 50 to 65 in good health and CMV-seronegative.

This clone has a single count. V usage is TRBV30 and J usage is TRBJ2-6; no reliable D call. V lost 2 bases to trimming and J lost 0 bases, with 8 bases between them. The germline V gene has CDR1 GTSNPN and CDR2 SVGIG (reference sequence). The CDR3 is 15 amino acids. CDR3 nucleotide sequence: TGTGCCTGGAGTTACAGCCTCTCTGGGGCCAACGTCCTGACTTTC. Protein product: CAWSYSLSGANVLTF.

V and J are TRBV28 and TRBJ1-2, with 9 bases fitting TRBD1. The junction had 9 bases not matched to a gene; V was cut back by 5 bases and J by 2 bases. The CDR3 is 16 amino acids. Germline values: CDR1 MDHEN, CDR2 SYDVKM. CDR3 DNA: TGTGCCAGCAGTCGAATTACCGGGACAGGGAACTATGGCTACACCTTC. Its translation: CASSRITGTGNYGYTF.

The genes are TRBV5-6 and TRBJ2-5, with 11 bases that match TRBD1. Germline lookup yields CDR1 SGHDT and CDR2 YYEEEE. The J segment lost 6 bases and the V segment lost 0 bases, leaving 7 bases of the junction unmatched. The CDR3 spans 16 residues. The CDR3 reads CASSLVGTGGTKTQYF. In DNA form, the CDR3 reads TGTGCCAGCAGCTTGGTTGGGACAGGGGGTACGAAGACCCAGTACTTC.

The rearrangement joins TRBV18 to TRBJ2-3, with 8 positions matching TRBD1. The CDR3 consists of 16 residues. The V gene's germline CDR1 is KGHSH and CDR2 LQKENI. V shed 0 bases and J 4 bases; nucleotides not matched to a gene: 6. CDR3 coding DNA: TGTGCCAGCTCACCACCACAGGGGGGAGGTCCAGATACGCAGTATTTT. Protein product: CASSPPQGGGPDTQYF.

The gene calls are TRBV18 and TRBJ2-7; 7 positions agree with TRBD1. This CDR3 comprises 14 residues. V was clipped by 0 bases and J by 3 bases; unmatched bases: 2. CDR1 and CDR2 from the germline V gene are KGHSH and LQKENI. The DNA of the CDR3 is TGTGCCAGCTCACCACCGGACAGGATCTACGAGCAGTACTTC. Translation: CASSPPDRIYEQYF.

The rearrangement links TRBV21-1 to TRBJ1-1; no DNA check was done on the table's D call, TRBD1. TRBV21-1 constitutes a pseudogene. The CDR3 length is 13 residues. The CDR3 here is CASRGTGNTEAFF. CDR3 in DNA: TGTGCCAGCAGGGGAACAGGGAACACTGAAGCTTTCTTT.

The rearrangement links TRBV27 to TRBJ2-2; no clear D gene. V gave up 2 bases and J gave up 3 bases, with 7 bases separating them. CDR1 and CDR2 from the germline V gene are MNHEY and SMNVEV (reference sequence). The CDR3 is 14 amino acids. This chain's CDR3 is CASSLIQDTGELFF. Here the CDR3 DNA reads TGTGCCAGCAGTTTAATCCAGGACACCGGGGAGCTGTTTTTT.

The count of this clone is one. The chain employs TRBV11-2 and TRBJ2-2; 9 bases match TRBD1. The CDR3 consists of 17 residues. The germline CDR1 and CDR2 sequences are SGHAT and FQNNGV. V shed 3 bases, J shed 3 bases, and the junction held 8 bases outside the gene matches. Here the CDR3 DNA reads TGTGCCAGCAGCTTCCGAACAGGGGGCTTCGACACCGGGGAGCTGTTTTTT. Translating it yields CASSFRTGGFDTGELFF.

V and J are TRBV6-6 and TRBJ1-1; the match to TRBD1 covers 7 bases. This CDR3 spans 15 amino acids. J was trimmed by 0 bases and V by 7 bases; bases with no gene match: 8. Germline-derived CDR1 and CDR2 are MNHNY and SVGAGI (reference sequence). The CDR3 region is CASTPGQSMNTEAFF. DNA of the CDR3: TGTGCCAGCACCCCGGGACAGTCTATGAACACTGAAGCTTTCTTT.

The CDR3 loop is CASSLFVAPGLIPSPLHF. CDR3 sequence (DNA): TGTGCCAGCAGTTTATTCGTTGCACCGGGACTCATCCCATCACCCCTCCACTTT. V is TRBV28 and J is TRBJ1-6; D perhaps matches TRBD1 (5 bases). Germline values: CDR1 MDHEN, CDR2 SYDVKM. The CDR3 length is 18 residues. Trimming shortened V by 1 base and J by 10 bases, and 23 bases separated the two germline ends.

This chain uses TRBV5-6 with TRBJ1-5, with D perhaps TRBD1 (5 bases). Germline-derived CDR1 and CDR2 are SGHDT and YYEEEE. V gave up 4 bases and J gave up 4 bases, with 18 bases separating them. The CDR3 has 16 residues. CDR3 in DNA: TGTGCCAGCAGCGAGGCGGGAGGCCAGGGTAATCAGCCCCAGCATTTT. Amino acid sequence: CASSEAGGQGNQPQHF.

V and J are TRBV7-9 and TRBJ2-7; the D gene is possibly TRBD2 (7 bases). The germline V gene encodes CDR1 SEHNR and CDR2 FQNEAQ (reference sequence). The CDR3 is made up of 14 amino acids. Trimming stripped 5 bases from V and 2 bases from J, with 13 bases between. DNA of the CDR3: TGTGCCAGCAGCCCGGGGGGCTTAACCTACGAGCAGTACTTC. Translation gives CASSPGGLTYEQYF. Full variable domain (remainder filled in from reference TRBV7-9 and TRBJ2-7): DTGVSQNPRHKITKRGQNVTFRCDPISEHNRLYWYRQTLGQGPEFLTYFQNEAQLEKSRLLSDRFSAERPKGSFSTLEIQRTEQGDSAMYLCASSPGGLTYEQYFGPGTRLTVT.

This clone came up a few times. This rearrangement joins TRBV2 to TRBJ2-4; 12 bases fit TRBD2. The CDR3 consists of 19 residues. The germline CDR1 and CDR2 sequences are SNHLY and FYNNEI. Unmatched junction bases numbered 12, after V lost 5 bases and J lost 1 base. CDR3 in amino acids: CASSPLAGGLFLAKNIQYF. CDR3 sequence (DNA): TGTGCCAGCAGTCCACTAGCGGGGGGTCTTTTTTTGGCCAAAAACATTCAGTACTTC. The whole variable domain, remainder taken from reference TRBV2 and TRBJ2-4, is EPEVTQTPSHQVTQMGQEVILRCVPISNHLYFYWYRQILGQKVEFLVSFYNNEISEKSEIFDDQFSVERPDGSNFTLKIRSTKLEDSAMYFCASSPLAGGLFLAKNIQYFGAGTRLSVL.

The rearrangement joins TRBV10-3 to TRBJ2-5; D may be TRBD1 (6 bases). The CDR3 spans 14 residues. V was clipped by 3 bases and J by 5 bases, with 13 bases between them. Germline-derived CDR1 and CDR2 are ENHRY and SYGVKD. The CDR3 protein is CAISDGFQGETQYF. The CDR3 DNA follows: TGTGCCATCAGTGATGGTTTTCAGGGGGAGACCCAGTACTTC.

This clone was recorded a few times. This chain connects TRBV5-1 to TRBJ2-5; D gene unclear. Germline lookup yields CDR1 SGHRS and CDR2 YFSETQ. This CDR3 region has 14 residues. V dropped 2 bases and J dropped 2 bases, with 10 bases sitting between them. The CDR3 loop reads CASSLMPTQETQYF. The CDR3 nucleotides read TGCGCCAGCAGCTTAATGCCTACGCAAGAGACCCAGTACTTC.

The chain employs TRBV6-1 and TRBJ2-5; 11 bases line up with TRBD2. The germline CDR1 and CDR2 sequences are MNHNS and SASEGT. The CDR3 contains 17 residues. J was trimmed by 4 bases and V by 1 base; bases with no gene match: 8. CDR3 region: CASSEVTGTSGLETQYF. Written as DNA, the CDR3 is TGTGCCAGCAGTGAAGTTACCGGGACTAGCGGTCTAGAGACCCAGTACTTC.

The V call is TRBV19, the J call TRBJ2-5; 12 nucleotides match TRBD2. This CDR3 region has 16 residues. The germline gives CDR1 LNHDA, CDR2 SQIVND (reference sequence). V lost 5 bases, J lost 2 bases, and 6 bases stayed unmatched. The chain's CDR3 is CASSSDLAGGQETQYF. CDR3 in DNA: TGTGCCAGTAGTTCAGACCTAGCGGGGGGGCAAGAGACCCAGTACTTC.

V and J are TRBV19 and TRBJ1-1; 10 nucleotides agree with TRBD1. Germline V lookup: CDR1 LNHDA, CDR2 SQIVND (reference sequence). The CDR3 loop spans 14 amino acids. V trimming: 6 bases; J trimming: 5 bases; junction bases outside the gene matches: 6. The CDR3 sequence: CASSRDRGLTEAFF. In DNA, the CDR3 is TGTGCCAGTAGCCGGGACAGGGGTTTGACTGAAGCTTTCTTT. Combining the CDR3 with reference TRBV19 and TRBJ1-1 gives the whole variable domain DGGITQSPKYLFRKEGQNVTLSCEQNLNHDAMYWYRQDPGQGLRLIYYSQIVNDFQKGDIAEGYSVSREKKESFPLTVTSAQKNPTAFYLCASSRDRGLTEAFFGQGTRLTVV.

V gene TRBV28 combines with J gene TRBJ1-5; a possible D gene is TRBD1 (6 bases). The CDR3 has 13 residues. V was shortened by 4 bases and J by 4 bases, with 8 bases between the two germline ends. CDR1 and CDR2 from the germline V gene are MDHEN and SYDVKM. CDR3 in amino acids: CASSSGANQPQHF. CDR3 nucleotide sequence: TGTGCCAGCAGTTCAGGGGCGAATCAGCCCCAGCATTTT.

This clone was observed a handful of times. This chain's CDR3 is CASRQGQANTGELFF. CDR3 nucleotides: TGTGCCAGCAGACAGGGACAGGCGAACACCGGGGAGCTGTTTTTT. V and J are TRBV6-5 and TRBJ2-2, with 8 bases that match TRBD1. The CDR3 contains 15 residues. In germline, CDR1 is MNHEY, CDR2 SVGAGI. V gave up 6 bases and J gave up 0 bases; unmatched junction bases: 3.